This T cell receptor beta chain is from a study of cytomegalovirus exposure and HLA in healthy donors. Overall study: Across almost 400 genotyped donors, just over 80% landed in the Caucasian-associated ancestry cluster. Study-wide results and caveats: The authors later found HLA-associated TCR beta chains more clonally expanded than equally common others. Most CMV-associated TCR beta chains appeared HLA-restricted in a later analysis.

V shed 3 bases and J 4 bases; nucleotides not matched to a gene: 5. The CDR3 is made up of 15 amino acids. Germline loops: CDR1 SGDLS, CDR2 YYNGEE. PCR amplification relied on 60 Vbeta primers (plus 13 Jbeta primers). The assay was immunoSEQ multiplex PCR, and TCRdb's table has in-frame clones only and misses some. The table includes around 140,000 clones, roughly 80% detected once. At the time of sampling, donors were nominally healthy, though unrecorded immune exposures were likely. This clone was seen once. What it binds is unknown. This clonotype was sampled from a middle-aged man in good health and CMV-seronegative. The specimen was PBMCs. The chain combines TRBV9 with TRBJ2-1, with 9 bases that match TRBD1. DNA for the CDR3: TGTGCCAGCAGCGGCGGGACAGGGACTTACAATGAGCAGTTCTTC. Encoded protein: CASSGGTGTYNEQFF.